The rows below give T cell receptor beta chains drawn from one sample of a study of blood T cell repertoires in COVID-19. This table comes from immunoSEQ multiplex PCR, and its TCRdb copy is limited to in-frame clones, with some not included. The data hold 180,000 or so clones, with about 76% observed a single time. The sequenced material came from peripheral blood. The source is a woman between 45 and 65 years old with active or convalescent COVID-19. CDR3s include the opening cysteine and the closing phenylalanine or tryptophan. Fields, in order: J gene, clone size, D gene, V gene, CDR3 length, CDR3 DNA, CDR3 protein. A D gene is named only where the DNA matches it firmly. Some rows mark clone size as missing; the rest say once, few, many or name a class of expanded clone.

j_gene: TRBJ2-5; abundance: .; d_gene: TRBD1; v_gene: TRBV5-1; len: 17; CDR3nt: TGCGCCAGCAGCTCTAACGGACAGGTTGGGACCCAAGAGACCCAGTACTTC; CDR3aa: CASSSNGQVGTQETQYF
j_gene: TRBJ1-5; abundance: .; d_gene: .; v_gene: TRBV4-2; len: 17; CDR3nt: TGTGCCAGCAGCCAGCCTGGACAGTCGAATAGCAATCAGCCCCAGCATTTT; CDR3aa: CASSQPGQSNSNQPQHF
j_gene: TRBJ1-4; abundance: few; d_gene: .; v_gene: TRBV28; len: 13; CDR3nt: TGTGCCAGCAGTTCGACGACAGACGAAAAACTGTTTTTT; CDR3aa: CASSSTTDEKLFF
j_gene: TRBJ2-3; abundance: .; d_gene: .; v_gene: TRBV18; len: 14; CDR3nt: TGTGCCAGCTCACAGCAGGGGTACACAGATACGCAGTATTTT; CDR3aa: CASSQQGYTDTQYF
j_gene: TRBJ2-2; abundance: .; d_gene: TRBD1; v_gene: TRBV7-3; len: 15; CDR3nt: TGTGCCAGCAGCCTTCAGGGGGCCGACACCGGGGAGCTGTTTTTT; CDR3aa: CASSLQGADTGELFF
j_gene: TRBJ2-4; abundance: .; d_gene: .; v_gene: TRBV6-5; len: 15; CDR3nt: TGTGCCAGCAGTCCACAGGGTGTAGCCAAAAACATTCAGTACTTC; CDR3aa: CASSPQGVAKNIQYF
j_gene: TRBJ2-3; abundance: .; d_gene: .; v_gene: TRBV3-1/TRBV3-2; len: 15; CDR3nt: TGTGCCAGCAGCCAAGATGAGGCTACCGGGAGAGCGCAGTATTTT; CDR3aa: CASSQDEATGRAQYF
j_gene: TRBJ2-7; abundance: .; d_gene: TRBD2; v_gene: TRBV30; len: 18; CDR3nt: TGTGCCTGGAGCGGGGGGGGCCCCAGCGGGGGGCCTCACTACGAGCAGTACTTC; CDR3aa: CAWSGGGPSGGPHYEQYF
j_gene: TRBJ1-4; abundance: few; d_gene: TRBD1; v_gene: TRBV5-1; len: 14; CDR3nt: TGCGCCAGCAGCCGTACAGGGGGGGATGAAAAACTGTTTTTT; CDR3aa: CASSRTGGDEKLFF
j_gene: TRBJ2-1; abundance: .; d_gene: TRBD2; v_gene: TRBV19; len: 14; CDR3nt: TGTGCCAGTACGGGACTAGCGACACACAATGAGCAGTTCTTC; CDR3aa: CASTGLATHNEQFF
j_gene: TRBJ1-4; abundance: .; d_gene: TRBD1; v_gene: TRBV30; len: 16; CDR3nt: TGTGCCTGGGGAAGCTTTCGGACAGGGAAGAGTGAAAAACTGTTTTTT; CDR3aa: CAWGSFRTGKSEKLFF
j_gene: TRBJ2-1; abundance: .; d_gene: TRBD2; v_gene: TRBV5-4; len: 15; CDR3nt: TGTGCCAGCAGCTTGTCAGCGGGGGAATACAATGAGCAGTTCTTC; CDR3aa: CASSLSAGEYNEQFF
j_gene: TRBJ1-6; abundance: .; d_gene: .; v_gene: TRBV25-1; len: 11; CDR3nt: TGTGCCAGCAGTGAATATTCGGCCCTCCACTTT; CDR3aa: CASSEYSALHF
j_gene: TRBJ2-7; abundance: once; d_gene: .; v_gene: TRBV3-1/TRBV3-2; len: 14; CDR3nt: TGTGCCAGCAGCCAAGCTCCGTGGCCGTACGAGCAGTACTTC; CDR3aa: CASSQAPWPYEQYF
j_gene: TRBJ2-3; abundance: .; d_gene: .; v_gene: TRBV20-1; len: 11; CDR3nt: TGCAGTGCTAGAGACGCAGATACGCAGTATTTT; CDR3aa: CSARDADTQYF
j_gene: TRBJ2-1; abundance: .; d_gene: TRBD2; v_gene: TRBV28; len: 12; CDR3nt: TGTGCCAGCCTAGCGGGACCTTATGAGCAGTTCTTC; CDR3aa: CASLAGPYEQFF
j_gene: TRBJ1-1; abundance: .; d_gene: TRBD1; v_gene: TRBV4-3; len: 14; CDR3nt: TGCGCCAGCAGCCAAGGGACAGGGGGCGATCAAGCTTTCTTT; CDR3aa: CASSQGTGGDQAFF
j_gene: TRBJ2-7; abundance: .; d_gene: TRBD2; v_gene: TRBV7-9; len: 16; CDR3nt: TGTGCCAGCAGCTTAGCTTCGGATAGCGGGGTCTACGAGCAGTACTTC; CDR3aa: CASSLASDSGVYEQYF
j_gene: TRBJ1-3; abundance: .; d_gene: .; v_gene: TRBV7-2; len: 14; CDR3nt: TGTGCCAGCAGATTGGACAGCTCTGGAAACACCATATATTTT; CDR3aa: CASRLDSSGNTIYF
j_gene: TRBJ2-1; abundance: .; d_gene: TRBD2; v_gene: TRBV19; len: 16; CDR3nt: TGTGCCAGTAGTATATATGCTAGCGGCCCCTACAATGAGCAGTTCTTC; CDR3aa: CASSIYASGPYNEQFF
j_gene: TRBJ2-2; abundance: .; d_gene: TRBD1; v_gene: TRBV7-8; len: 15; CDR3nt: TGTGCCAGCACCACGACAGGGGGGAACACCGGGGAGCTGTTTTTT; CDR3aa: CASTTTGGNTGELFF
j_gene: TRBJ2-1; abundance: .; d_gene: .; v_gene: TRBV9; len: 14; CDR3nt: TGTGCCAGCAGCAAGGACAGCCGTCACAATGAGCAGTTCTTC; CDR3aa: CASSKDSRHNEQFF
j_gene: TRBJ2-5; abundance: .; d_gene: TRBD1; v_gene: TRBV15; len: 15; CDR3nt: TGTGCCACCAGCAGAGGAGGGACAGGAAAAGAGACCCAGTACTTC; CDR3aa: CATSRGGTGKETQYF
j_gene: TRBJ2-7; abundance: .; d_gene: .; v_gene: TRBV27; len: 19; CDR3nt: TGTGCCAGCAGGTTCTCCGGGGGATGGATCTTCTTGAGCTCCTACGAGCAGTACTTC; CDR3aa: CASRFSGGWIFLSSYEQYF
j_gene: TRBJ2-7; abundance: .; d_gene: TRBD1; v_gene: TRBV24-1; len: 13; CDR3nt: TGTGCCACCAGCGAGACAGGGGACTACGAGCAGTACTTC; CDR3aa: CATSETGDYEQYF
j_gene: TRBJ2-1; abundance: many; d_gene: TRBD2; v_gene: TRBV7-3; len: 18; CDR3nt: TGTGCCAGCAGCTTAATTGACGCCGGGACTAGCGGGAGGAGTGAGCAGTTCTTC; CDR3aa: CASSLIDAGTSGRSEQFF
j_gene: TRBJ2-3; abundance: .; d_gene: .; v_gene: TRBV6-4; len: 15; CDR3nt: TGTGCCAGCAGTGGCGGGACAGCTAAAACAGATACGCAGTATTTT; CDR3aa: CASSGGTAKTDTQYF
j_gene: TRBJ1-4; abundance: few; d_gene: .; v_gene: TRBV19; len: 13; CDR3nt: TGTGCCAGTAGTTCGACAGAGAATGAAAAACTGTTTTTT; CDR3aa: CASSSTENEKLFF
j_gene: TRBJ2-3; abundance: .; d_gene: .; v_gene: TRBV28; len: 19; CDR3nt: TGTGCCAGCAACCCCAGGGGTGGATTCCTAGGAAGAACCGACAATACGCAGTATTTT; CDR3aa: CASNPRGGFLGRTDNTQYF
j_gene: TRBJ1-3; abundance: .; d_gene: .; v_gene: TRBV10-2; len: 16; CDR3nt: TGCGCCAGCGGCCTGATGCTGGAGACCTCTGGAAACACCATATATTTT; CDR3aa: CASGLMLETSGNTIYF
j_gene: TRBJ2-7; abundance: .; d_gene: .; v_gene: TRBV7-2; len: 14; CDR3nt: TGTGCCAGCAGCTCAGACAGGAGCTCCTACGAGCAGTACTTC; CDR3aa: CASSSDRSSYEQYF